Detailed here is one T cell receptor beta chain. Many counts were recorded for this clonotype. Its antigen is currently not known. No base quality values were provided; no much bigger clone lies one nucleotide off. The study was a case-control design nested within a healthcare worker cohort in London, UK, with weekly nasopharyngeal swab PCR tests and blood sampling. Healthcare workers were enrolled in the week of the UK lockdown, from 23 to 31 March 2020, and were followed every week for up to roughly 16 weeks. This sample stems from a study of early T cells in non-severe SARS-CoV-2 infection (dated by TCRdb to the early 2020s). Turning to the overall study: TCR sequencing used bulk RNA from unsorted whole blood, so alpha and beta chains could not be paired. The full study reports these points: Matching against VDJdb was skewed toward anti-spike CD8 responses, likely underestimated virus-specific expansions, and missed private and CD4 specificities.

The library was produced with 5' RACE. Sequencing instrument: NextSeq 500. To correct for sequencing error and PCR bias, the TCR library protocol tagged individual cDNA molecules with unique molecular identifiers. Sequencing covered both TCR alpha and beta chains, and within each sample the abundances of alpha and beta sequences were tightly co-correlated. Per the source publication's procedure: Decombinator V4 was used to annotate TCR sequences for V gene, J gene and CDR3. TCRs were defined as expanded if a significant change between any two time points was detected under a Poisson model with p below 0.0001. TCR abundances were normalised to the total number of TCRs sequenced per sample and expressed as counts per million. VDJdb, accessed 1 November 2021, was searched for CMV, EBV and SARS-CoV-2 annotated TCRs, with TCRs annotated for multiple antigens excluded. Clones were called with MiXCR by TCRdb after fastp trimmed the public reads at Q25, and only in-frame beta chains were retained. Duplicate CDR3 protein sequences are folded into a single record with the most common DNA and genes. The V and J calls and clone size are TCRdb's, not the authors'. The sample has around 94,000 distinct CDR3 sequences on record, about an eighth of them singletons. The top ten clones comprise approximately 6% of the sample.

This clonotype was obtained from an adult who was a healthcare worker with PCR-confirmed SARS-CoV-2 infection or an uninfected control (not recorded which). The source material was whole blood.

The sequenced DNA: TGTGCCAGCAGTGGCGGGCTGAGCAATCAGCCCCAGCATTTT. Its translation reads: CASSGGLSNQPQHF. This sequence uses TRBV2 and TRBJ1-5, with the D segment identity uncertain. From cysteine to phenylalanine, the CDR3 is 14 amino acids long. Only the CDR3 DNA stays, 42 bases, in frame from base 1. V is pared back by 4 bases and J by 1 base, with 8 bases lying between the germline termini. The germline V gene gives CDR1 as SNHLY and CDR2 as FYNNEI.